These 31 T cell receptor beta chains originate from one sample sequenced in a study of blood T cell repertoires in COVID-19. Assay used: immunoSEQ multiplex PCR; TCRdb lists only in-frame clones, some missing. The repertoire holds some 300,000 clones, with 70% to 90% as singletons. Sequencing was carried out using PBMCs or T cells enriched from blood (not recorded which). These receptors all come from an older woman in a cohort exposed to, infected with or recovered from COVID-19 (not recorded which).

The chain carries TRBV18 and TRBJ1-5, with a tentative D call TRBD1 (5 bases). V lost 4 bases and J 2 bases, leaving 9 bases between the germline ends. The germline CDR1 and CDR2 sequences are KGHSH and LQKENI. The CDR3 loop spans 14 amino acids. The CDR3, as DNA: TGTGCCAGCTCACGCGACAGTGGCAATCAGCCCCAGCATTTT. Protein sequence: CASSRDSGNQPQHF.

The chain uses TRBV9 and TRBJ2-1, with 8 bases that match TRBD1. CDR1 and CDR2 from the germline V gene are SGDLS and YYNGEE. The CDR3 sequence is 20 residues long. V lost 4 bases, J lost 5 bases, and 23 bases stayed unmatched. In DNA form, the CDR3 reads TGTGCCAGCAGCCCTCGAGTCCCGGGACAGGACCGTAACCGTAACAATGAGCAGTTCTTC. Translating it yields CASSPRVPGQDRNRNNEQFF.

The CDR3 nucleotides are TGTGCCAGCTCAAGGGACAAATATAATTCACCCCTCCACTTT. Residues: CASSRDKYNSPLHF. The chain carries TRBV18 and TRBJ1-6; D is possibly TRBD1 (6 bases). Per the germline V gene, CDR1 is KGHSH and CDR2 is LQKENI. The length of the CDR3 is 14 residues. V lost 5 bases and J lost 4, with 9 bases in between.

The rearrangement joins TRBV2 to TRBJ2-5, with TRBD1 matching over 10 bases. V lost 3 bases and J lost 5; bases outside the gene matches: 3. The CDR3 sequence is 14 residues long. The germline CDR1 and CDR2 sequences are SNHLY and FYNNEI. In DNA, the CDR3 is TGTGCCAGCAGTGAGGGACAGGGGTTGGAGACCCAGTACTTC. This encodes CASSEGQGLETQYF.

This sequence joins TRBV24-1 and TRBJ2-1; 9 nucleotides line up with TRBD2. The CDR3 loop spans 16 amino acids. Germline lookup yields CDR1 KGHDR and CDR2 SFDVKD. V lost 4 bases and J lost 6; bases outside the gene matches: 9. In nucleotides, the CDR3 is TGTGCCACCAGTGACCCGATAGCGGGAGAAGGCAATGAGCAGTTCTTC. Translating it yields CATSDPIAGEGNEQFF.

This clone occurred a few times. The chain recombines TRBV19 with TRBJ2-7, with 9 positions matching TRBD2. Per the germline V gene, CDR1 is LNHDA and CDR2 is SQIVND (reference sequence). This CDR3 comprises 15 residues. V was pared by 5 bases and J by 1 base, with 6 bases of the junction left unmatched. CDR3 loop: CASSPRTSVSYEQYF. CDR3 nucleotides: TGTGCCAGTAGTCCAAGGACTAGCGTATCCTACGAGCAGTACTTC.

The chain carries TRBV15 and TRBJ1-3, with D maybe TRBD1 (6 bases). The CDR3 consists of 18 residues. The germline V gene encodes CDR1 LNHNV and CDR2 YYDKDF (reference sequence). The V and J ends lost 0 bases and 1 base respectively, with 16 bases between them. The CDR3 nucleotides are TGTGCCACCAGCAGAGATTTTTCGGGGGGGGCGTCTGGAAACACCATATATTTT. Translation: CATSRDFSGGASGNTIYF.

The chain has TRBV4-2 and TRBJ2-1; TRBD2 matches at 10 bases. Unmatched junction bases numbered 7, after V lost 5 bases and J lost 6 bases. The CDR3 sequence is 15 residues long. Looked up from germline, CDR1 is LGHNA and CDR2 is YNFKEQ. The CDR3 loop is CASSGLAVDFNEQFF. The CDR3 DNA reads as TGTGCCAGCAGCGGACTAGCGGTTGATTTCAATGAGCAGTTCTTC.

The rearrangement links TRBV11-2 to TRBJ2-7; TRBD2 agrees at 8 bases. The CDR3 runs 14 residues. Germline trimming cut 5 bases from V and 2 bases from J; bases unmatched to any gene: 5. CDR1 is SGHAT and CDR2 is FQNNGV in the germline V gene. The chain's CDR3 is CASSQVSGAYEQYF. The CDR3 nucleotides are TGTGCCAGCAGCCAGGTTAGCGGGGCCTACGAGCAGTACTTC.

This rearrangement joins TRBV24-1 to TRBJ2-3; the match to TRBD1 covers 8 bases. With 9 bases clipped from V and 2 bases from J, the junction kept 9 bases outside the gene matches. Germline V gene lookup returns CDR1 KGHDR and CDR2 SFDVKD. The CDR3 extends over 15 amino acids. In DNA form, the CDR3 reads TGTGCCACCCAAGGCACCCAGGGGGCCACAGATACGCAGTATTTT. It is translated as CATQGTQGATDTQYF.

This clone showed up just once. The rearrangement joins TRBV11-2 to TRBJ1-2, with TRBD1 as a possible D gene (6 bases). There are 11 residues in the CDR3. CDR1 and CDR2 from the germline V gene are SGHAT and FQNNGV. The ends were cut back, 4 bases at V and 14 bases at J, with 14 bases in the middle. CDR3 protein: CASSSPTGPTF. The CDR3 DNA reads as TGTGCCAGCAGCTCCCCTACAGGGCCTACCTTC. The full variable domain, rest sourced from reference TRBV11-2 and TRBJ1-2, is EAGVAQSPRYKIIEKRQSVAFWCNPISGHATLYWYQQILGQGPKLLIQFQNNGVVDDSQLPKDRFSAERLKGVDSTLKIQPAKLEDSAVYLCASSSPTGPTFGSGTRLTVV.

The chain joins TRBV7-9 to TRBJ2-5; 7 positions match TRBD1. CDR1 and CDR2 from the germline V gene are SEHNR and FQNEAQ (reference sequence). CDR3 length: 14 amino acids. Losses at the gene ends were 5 bases for V and 4 bases for J; bases not matched to a gene: 7. For the CDR3, the DNA is TGTGCCAGCAGCCCTTCGACAGGGCGAGAGACCCAGTACTTC. Translating it yields CASSPSTGRETQYF.

The V gene is TRBV29-1, the J gene TRBJ2-1; a possible D gene is TRBD1 (6 bases). The CDR3 sequence is 10 residues long. Germline CDR1 is SQVTM and CDR2 is ANQGSEA. The V gene lost 6 bases and the J gene lost 6 bases, with 6 bases spanning the gap. The CDR3 loop reads CSVGGNEQFF. The CDR3 region has the DNA TGCAGCGTAGGGGGCAATGAGCAGTTCTTC.

The sample holds a few counts of this clone. The rearrangement links TRBV7-2 to TRBJ2-7, with 8 bases that match TRBD1. The CDR3 extends over 16 amino acids. CDR1 SGHTA and CDR2 FQGNSA come from the germline V gene. After removal of 4 bases from V and 2 bases from J, the junction contained 10 bases not matched to a gene. The CDR3 bases are TGTGCCAGCAGCTCTACCGGGACAGGCCTTACCTACGAGCAGTACTTC. This gives the protein CASSSTGTGLTYEQYF.

This rearrangement joins TRBV7-8 to TRBJ2-7; 10 bases match TRBD2. J gave up 4 bases and V 5 bases, and 5 bases lay outside the gene matches. The CDR3 is 14 residues long. Germline CDR1 and CDR2: SGHVS and FQNEAQ. CDR3 in DNA: TGTGCCAGCAGCCCTAGCGGGAGAGGGTACGAGCAGTACTTC. Its protein product is CASSPSGRGYEQYF.

The chain combines TRBV2 with TRBJ1-5, with D uncertain. CDR3 length equals 15 residues. Germline values: CDR1 SNHLY, CDR2 FYNNEI. V shed 7 bases and J shed 0 bases, with 13 bases lying between them. The CDR3 protein is CASKPSGGSNQPQHF. The CDR3 nucleotides are TGTGCCAGCAAACCGTCGGGTGGTAGCAATCAGCCCCAGCATTTT.

The V call is TRBV3-1 (or the pseudogene TRBV3-2), the J call TRBJ1-1; D not resolved. Germline V gives CDR1 LGHDT, CDR2 YNNKEL (reference sequence). This CDR3 comprises 15 residues. Trimming removed 6 bases from V and 1 base from J, with 15 bases in between. The CDR3 DNA reads TGTGCCAGCAGAAACTCGGGGAGGAGGAACACTGAAGCTTTCTTT. Residues: CASRNSGRRNTEAFF.

The chain combines TRBV5-1 with TRBJ2-7, with 13 bases that match TRBD2. The CDR3 extends over 17 amino acids. The V segment lost 4 bases and the J segment 4 bases; nucleotides outside the gene matches: 11. CDR1 SGHRS and CDR2 YFSETQ come from the germline V gene. In nucleotides, the CDR3 is TGCGCCAGCAGCCCCATGGGGGGACTAGCGGGAATATACGAGCAGTACTTC. Translating it yields CASSPMGGLAGIYEQYF.

This chain connects TRBV12-3 or TRBV12-4 to TRBJ2-5, with 10 nucleotides matching TRBD1. After removal of 6 bases from V and 4 bases from J, the junction contained 2 bases not matched to a gene. This CDR3 has 13 residues. The CDR3 DNA is TGTGCCAGCAGGAGGACAGGGGGAGAGACCCAGTACTTC. This sequence encodes CASRRTGGETQYF.

This chain uses TRBV28 with TRBJ1-5, with 7 bases aligning to TRBD1. J was trimmed by 4 bases and V by 8 bases; bases with no gene match: 11. The CDR3 loop spans 15 amino acids. The germline V gene has CDR1 MDHEN and CDR2 SYDVKM. DNA of the CDR3: TGTGCCAGCGCGCTCCGGGACAGCGTAAATCAGCCCCAGCATTTT. Amino acids: CASALRDSVNQPQHF.

The rearrangement joins TRBV24-1 to TRBJ2-1; tentative D call: TRBD2 (6 bases). The CDR3 is 16 residues long. V lost 0 bases to trimming and J lost 1 base, with 9 bases between them. In germline, CDR1 is KGHDR, CDR2 SFDVKD. The CDR3 here is CATSDLRAGSYNEQFF. The CDR3 coding sequence is TGTGCCACCAGTGATTTGCGGGCGGGGTCCTACAATGAGCAGTTCTTC.

The chain is built from TRBV7-2 and TRBJ1-4, with 7 bases fitting TRBD1. Losses at the gene ends were 5 bases for V and 6 bases for J; bases not matched to a gene: 9. The CDR3 is 15 amino acids. The germline gives CDR1 SGHTA, CDR2 FQGNSA. The CDR3 DNA is TGTGCCAGCAGCGCTAGGACAGGCTTGGATGAAAAACTGTTTTTT. This sequence encodes CASSARTGLDEKLFF.

V and J are TRBV28 and TRBJ1-5; 8 bases are a match to TRBD1. The V segment lost 3 bases and the J segment 1 base; nucleotides outside the gene matches: 5. Per germline, CDR1 MDHEN and CDR2 SYDVKM. The CDR3 runs to 16 residues. The chain's CDR3 is CASSLTGVGSNQPQHF. The CDR3 DNA follows: TGTGCCAGCAGTTTGACAGGGGTCGGGAGCAATCAGCCCCAGCATTTT.

Here the CDR3 reads CASSPVAGTGPGGNQPQHF. As DNA, the CDR3 is TGTGCCAGCAGCCCAGTGGCCGGGACAGGGCCTGGAGGCAATCAGCCCCAGCATTTT. This chain uses TRBV9 with TRBJ1-5, with 9 bases fitting TRBD1. Germline CDR1 reads SGDLS; CDR2 reads YYNGEE. The CDR3 is 19 residues long. V dropped 4 bases and J dropped 2; count of bases not matched to a gene: 16.

This sequence joins TRBV4-2 and TRBJ2-3; D gene uncertain. This CDR3 comprises 14 residues. The germline V gene encodes CDR1 LGHNA and CDR2 YNFKEQ. V lost 5 bases, J lost 7 bases, and 16 bases lay in between. As DNA, the CDR3 is TGTGCCAGCAGCGACACCCGCAGTGTAAATACGCAGTATTTT. Residues: CASSDTRSVNTQYF.

The chain couples TRBV18 to TRBJ1-1; TRBD1 might be the D (6 bases). The CDR3 totals 17 residues. Germline V lookup: CDR1 KGHSH, CDR2 LQKENI. V was trimmed by 4 bases and J by 0 bases, leaving 18 bases between them. In DNA form, the CDR3 reads TGTGCCAGCTCACTGTCAACCTGGGGACAAATGAACACTGAAGCTTTCTTT. Protein product: CASSLSTWGQMNTEAFF.

The chain carries TRBV27 and TRBJ2-1; 10 bases map to TRBD2. This CDR3 is built from 14 residues. Germline loops: CDR1 MNHEY, CDR2 SMNVEV (reference sequence). J gave up 8 bases and V 2 bases, and 3 bases lay outside the gene matches. The CDR3 DNA is TGTGCCAGCAGTTTAAGCGGGAGGGCCGATGAGCAGTTCTTC. Translated: CASSLSGRADEQFF.

The rearrangement links TRBV10-2 to TRBJ2-1, with 9 bases aligning to TRBD2. V shed 4 bases and J 7 bases; nucleotides not matched to a gene: 8. The germline V gene encodes CDR1 WSHSY and CDR2 SAAADI. The CDR3 contains 15 residues. The CDR3: CASSGRAGGDNEQFF. In DNA form, the CDR3 reads TGCGCCAGCAGTGGTAGAGCGGGAGGCGATAATGAGCAGTTCTTC.

The J gene is TRBJ2-3, the V gene TRBV11-2, with TRBD2 matching 8 bases. Unmatched junction bases numbered 4, after V lost 0 bases and J lost 5 bases. Germline V gene data show CDR1 as SGHAT and CDR2 as FQNNGV. The CDR3 runs 15 residues. The CDR3 region is CASSLDGTRIDTQYF. In DNA form, the CDR3 reads TGTGCCAGCAGCTTAGATGGGACTAGAATAGATACGCAGTATTTT.

This chain links TRBV5-1 with TRBJ2-2; 8 bases are a match to TRBD1. Trimming took 3 bases from V and 2 from J; bases not matched to a gene: 3. The CDR3 totals 15 residues. Germline V gene sequence: CDR1 SGHRS, CDR2 YFSETQ. The CDR3 reads CASSSRGLNTGELFF. The CDR3 region has the DNA TGCGCCAGCAGCTCCAGGGGGCTAAACACCGGGGAGCTGTTTTTT.

Worth noting for this clone: Germline and junction disagree at one end, which may indicate a read error. The chain is built from TRBV28 and TRBJ1-2; possibly TRBD1 for D (5 bases). Germline-derived CDR1 and CDR2 are MDHEN and SYDVKM. The CDR3 sequence is 16 residues long. CDR3 amino acids: CASTLGGAGDFYGYTF. The CDR3 DNA is TGTGCCAGCACTTTAGGAGGGGCGGGGGACTTCTATGGCTACACCTTC.